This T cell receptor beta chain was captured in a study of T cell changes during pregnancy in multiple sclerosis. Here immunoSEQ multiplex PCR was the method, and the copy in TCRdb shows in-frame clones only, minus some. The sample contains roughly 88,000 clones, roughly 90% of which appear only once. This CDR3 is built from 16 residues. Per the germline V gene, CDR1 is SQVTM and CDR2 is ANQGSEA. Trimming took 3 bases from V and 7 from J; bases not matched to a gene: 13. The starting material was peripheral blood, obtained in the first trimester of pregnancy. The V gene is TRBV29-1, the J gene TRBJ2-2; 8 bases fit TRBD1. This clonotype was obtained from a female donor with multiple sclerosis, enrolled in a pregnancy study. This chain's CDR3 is CSVEGATGAISGELFF. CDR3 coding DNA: TGCAGCGTTGAGGGGGCGACAGGGGCAATAAGCGGGGAGCTGTTTTTT.